This T cell receptor (beta chain) was identified during a study of T cell responses to AZD1222 COVID-19 vaccine. Study results and caveats: At study baseline, merely five or six AZD1222 recipients were seropositive. Unmutated variant regions reportedly attract nearly half of all spike-specific TCRs. Clonal diversity was possibly underestimated; the donors were predominantly white British and more often female.

Losses at the gene ends were 7 bases for V and 3 bases for J; bases not matched to a gene: 1. This CDR3 comprises 13 residues. Germline CDR1 reads ENHRY; CDR2 reads SYGVKD. The table came from immunoSEQ multiplex PCR; TCRdb's copy has only in-frame clones and leaves some out. The data show about 78,000 clones, with about 82% seen just once and 2.5% to 3% held by the top ten. On this clone: Its antigen remains unknown.

The sample consisted of peripheral blood, taken on day 0 of AZD1222 vaccination. The rearrangement joins TRBV10-3 to TRBJ2-2, with 8 bases lining up with TRBD1. The source of this sequence is an adult in good health. The CDR3 DNA reads TGTGCCATCAACAGGGGGGACACCGGGGAGCTGTTTTTT. Translating gives CAINRGDTGELFF.